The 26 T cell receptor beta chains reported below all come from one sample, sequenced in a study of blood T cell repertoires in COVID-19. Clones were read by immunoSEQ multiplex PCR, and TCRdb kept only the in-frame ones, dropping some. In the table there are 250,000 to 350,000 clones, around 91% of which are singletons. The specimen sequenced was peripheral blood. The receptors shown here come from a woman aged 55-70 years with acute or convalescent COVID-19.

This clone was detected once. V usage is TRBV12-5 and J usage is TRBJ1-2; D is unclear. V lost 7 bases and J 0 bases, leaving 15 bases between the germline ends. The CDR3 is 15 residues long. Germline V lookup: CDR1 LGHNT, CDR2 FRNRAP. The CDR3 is CASVPSIRSNYGYTF. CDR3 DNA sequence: TGTGCTAGTGTCCCTTCGATCCGGTCTAACTATGGCTACACCTTC.

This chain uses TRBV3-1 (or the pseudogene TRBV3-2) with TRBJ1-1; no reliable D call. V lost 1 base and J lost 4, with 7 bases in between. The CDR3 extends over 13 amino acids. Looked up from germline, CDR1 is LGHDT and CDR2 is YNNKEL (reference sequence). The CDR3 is CASSQARSTEAFF. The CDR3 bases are TGTGCCAGCAGCCAAGCTAGGAGCACTGAAGCTTTCTTT.

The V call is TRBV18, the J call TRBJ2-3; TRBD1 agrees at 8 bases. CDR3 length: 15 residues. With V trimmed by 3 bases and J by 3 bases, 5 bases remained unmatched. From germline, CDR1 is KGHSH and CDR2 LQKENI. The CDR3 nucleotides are TGTGCCAGCTCACCTGGGCAGGGGGCAACAGATACGCAGTATTTT. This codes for CASSPGQGATDTQYF.

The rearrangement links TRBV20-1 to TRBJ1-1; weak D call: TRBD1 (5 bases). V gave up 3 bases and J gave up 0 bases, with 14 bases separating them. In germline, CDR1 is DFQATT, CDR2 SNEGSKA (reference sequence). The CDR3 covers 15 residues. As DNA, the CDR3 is TGCAGTGCTAGTCGGGGGGTGGCGGTGAACACTGAAGCTTTCTTT. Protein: CSASRGVAVNTEAFF.

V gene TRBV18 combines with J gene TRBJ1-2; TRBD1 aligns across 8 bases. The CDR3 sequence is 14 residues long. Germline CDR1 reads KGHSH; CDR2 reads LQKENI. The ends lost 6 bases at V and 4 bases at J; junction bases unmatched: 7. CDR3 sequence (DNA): TGTGCCAGCTCGCCTTCGCAGGGGGCCTATGGCTACACCTTC. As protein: CASSPSQGAYGYTF.

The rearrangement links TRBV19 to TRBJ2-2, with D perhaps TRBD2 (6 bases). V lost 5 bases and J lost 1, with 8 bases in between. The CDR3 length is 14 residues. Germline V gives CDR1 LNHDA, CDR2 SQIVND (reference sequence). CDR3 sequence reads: CASSRGWNTGELFF. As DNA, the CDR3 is TGTGCCAGTAGTCGGGGGTGGAACACCGGGGAGCTGTTTTTT.

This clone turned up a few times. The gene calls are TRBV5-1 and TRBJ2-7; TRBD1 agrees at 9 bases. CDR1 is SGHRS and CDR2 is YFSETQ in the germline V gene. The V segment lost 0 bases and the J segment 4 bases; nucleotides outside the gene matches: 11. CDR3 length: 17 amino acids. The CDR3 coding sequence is TGCGCCAGCAGCTTGGGGGTCAGAACAGGGGGCTTGTACGAGCAGTACTTC. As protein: CASSLGVRTGGLYEQYF.

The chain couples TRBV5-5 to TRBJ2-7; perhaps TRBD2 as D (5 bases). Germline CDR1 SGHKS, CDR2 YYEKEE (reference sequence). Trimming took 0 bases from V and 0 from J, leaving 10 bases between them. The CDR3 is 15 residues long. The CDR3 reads CASSLEGVSSYEQYF. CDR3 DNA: TGTGCCAGCAGCTTGGAGGGAGTCTCCTCCTACGAGCAGTACTTC.

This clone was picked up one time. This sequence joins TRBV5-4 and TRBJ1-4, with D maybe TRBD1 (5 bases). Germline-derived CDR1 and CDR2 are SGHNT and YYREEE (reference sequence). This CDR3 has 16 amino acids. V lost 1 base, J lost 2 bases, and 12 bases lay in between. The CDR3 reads CASSLRLGGTNEKLFF. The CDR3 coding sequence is TGTGCCAGCAGCTTGCGTCTCGGGGGGACTAATGAAAAACTGTTTTTT.

This CDR3 reads CASSLPRHYGYTF. As DNA, the CDR3 is TGTGCCAGCAGTTTACCGAGGCACTATGGCTACACCTTC. The chain employs TRBV12-3 or TRBV12-4 and TRBJ1-2; D call uncertain. This CDR3 has 13 amino acids. The V gene lost 2 bases and the J gene lost 3 bases, with 7 bases spanning the gap.

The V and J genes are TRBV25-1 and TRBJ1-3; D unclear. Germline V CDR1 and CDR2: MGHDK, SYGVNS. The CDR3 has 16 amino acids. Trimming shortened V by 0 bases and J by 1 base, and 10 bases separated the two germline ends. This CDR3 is CASSEYLGGSGNTIYF. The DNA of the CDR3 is TGTGCCAGCAGTGAATATCTAGGAGGGTCTGGAAACACCATATATTTT.

This CDR3 reads CASTYRGMNTEAFF. The CDR3 bases are TGTGCCAGCACCTACAGGGGTATGAACACTGAAGCTTTCTTT. The V and J genes are TRBV2 and TRBJ1-1, with TRBD1 identical over 7 bases. The CDR3 covers 14 residues. The germline gives CDR1 SNHLY, CDR2 FYNNEI. Trimming took 7 bases from V and 0 from J; bases not matched to a gene: 5.

The CDR3 sequence is CASSLIAGGYNEQFF. In nucleotides, the CDR3 is TGCGCCAGCAGCTTGATAGCGGGAGGGTACAATGAGCAGTTCTTC. V gene TRBV5-1 combines with J gene TRBJ2-1; 11 bases are shared with TRBD2. Per the germline V gene, CDR1 is SGHRS and CDR2 is YFSETQ. J lost 4 bases, V lost 1 base, and 1 base had no gene match. There are 15 residues in the CDR3.

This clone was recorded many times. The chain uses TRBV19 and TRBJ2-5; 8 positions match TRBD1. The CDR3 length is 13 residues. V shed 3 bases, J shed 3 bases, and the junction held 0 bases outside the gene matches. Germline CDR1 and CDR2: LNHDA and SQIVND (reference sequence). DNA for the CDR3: TGTGCCAGTAGTATGACAGGGGAAGAGACCCAGTACTTC. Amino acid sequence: CASSMTGEETQYF.

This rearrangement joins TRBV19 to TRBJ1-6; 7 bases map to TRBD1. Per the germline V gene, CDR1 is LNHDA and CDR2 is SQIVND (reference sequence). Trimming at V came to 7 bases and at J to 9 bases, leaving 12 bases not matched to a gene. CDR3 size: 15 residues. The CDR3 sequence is CASKIGDRVGSPLHF. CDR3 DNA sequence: TGTGCCAGTAAGATCGGAGACAGGGTGGGTTCACCCCTCCACTTT.

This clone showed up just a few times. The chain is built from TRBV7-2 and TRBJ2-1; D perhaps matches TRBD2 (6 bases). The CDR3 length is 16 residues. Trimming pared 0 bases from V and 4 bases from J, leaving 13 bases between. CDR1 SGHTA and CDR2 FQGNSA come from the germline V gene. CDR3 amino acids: CASSLAGGRVYNEQFF. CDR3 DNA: TGTGCCAGCAGCTTAGCCGGGGGTCGGGTATACAATGAGCAGTTCTTC. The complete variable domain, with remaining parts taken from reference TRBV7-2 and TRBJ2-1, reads GAGVSQSPSNKVTEKGKDVELRCDPISGHTALYWYRQSLGQGLEFLIYFQGNSAPDKSGLPSDRFSAERTGGSVSTLTIQRTQQEDSAVYLCASSLAGGRVYNEQFFGPGTRLTVL.

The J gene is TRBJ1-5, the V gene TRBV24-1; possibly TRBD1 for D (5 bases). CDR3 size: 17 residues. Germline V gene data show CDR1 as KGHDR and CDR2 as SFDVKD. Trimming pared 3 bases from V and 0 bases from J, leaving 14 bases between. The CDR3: CATSDSQGLYSNQPQHF. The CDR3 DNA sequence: TGTGCCACCAGTGATAGCCAGGGACTTTATAGCAATCAGCCCCAGCATTTT.

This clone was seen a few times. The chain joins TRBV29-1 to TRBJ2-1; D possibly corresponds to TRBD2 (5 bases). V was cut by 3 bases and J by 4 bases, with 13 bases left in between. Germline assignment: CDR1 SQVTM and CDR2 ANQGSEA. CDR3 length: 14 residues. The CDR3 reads CSVDPAGIYNEQFF. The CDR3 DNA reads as TGCAGCGTTGACCCAGCCGGGATATACAATGAGCAGTTCTTC.

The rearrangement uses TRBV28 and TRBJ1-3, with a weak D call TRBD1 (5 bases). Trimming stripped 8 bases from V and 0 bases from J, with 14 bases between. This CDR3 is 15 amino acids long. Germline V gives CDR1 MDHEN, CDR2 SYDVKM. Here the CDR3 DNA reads TGTGCCAGCCACTCCCTGGGGGGCTCTGGAAACACCATATATTTT. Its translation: CASHSLGGSGNTIYF.

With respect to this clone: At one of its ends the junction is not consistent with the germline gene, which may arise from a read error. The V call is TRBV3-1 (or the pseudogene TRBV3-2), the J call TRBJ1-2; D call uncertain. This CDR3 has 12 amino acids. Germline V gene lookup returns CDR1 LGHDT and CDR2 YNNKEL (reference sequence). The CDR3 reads CASSQGEYDYTF. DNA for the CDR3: TGTGCCAGCAGCCAAGGAGAGTATGACTACACCTTC.

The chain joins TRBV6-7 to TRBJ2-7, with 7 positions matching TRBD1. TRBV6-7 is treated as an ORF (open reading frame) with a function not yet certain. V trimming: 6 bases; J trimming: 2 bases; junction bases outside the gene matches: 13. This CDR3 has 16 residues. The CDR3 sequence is CASSTRGTAPAYEQYF. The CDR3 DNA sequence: TGTGCCAGCAGCACCAGGGGGACCGCTCCCGCCTACGAGCAGTACTTC.

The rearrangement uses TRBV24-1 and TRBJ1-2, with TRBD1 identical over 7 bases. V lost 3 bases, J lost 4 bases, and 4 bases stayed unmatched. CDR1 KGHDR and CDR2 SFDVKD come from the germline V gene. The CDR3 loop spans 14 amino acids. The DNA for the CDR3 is TGTGCCACCAGTGATGCCGGGACAGCCTATGGCTACACCTTC. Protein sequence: CATSDAGTAYGYTF.

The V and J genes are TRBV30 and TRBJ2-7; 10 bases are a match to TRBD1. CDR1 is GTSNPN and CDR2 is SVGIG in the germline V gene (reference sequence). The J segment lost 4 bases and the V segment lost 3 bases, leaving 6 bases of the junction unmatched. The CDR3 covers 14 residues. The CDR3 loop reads CAWRLGQGTYEQYF. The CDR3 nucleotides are TGTGCCTGGAGACTGGGACAGGGGACTTACGAGCAGTACTTC.

As DNA, the CDR3 is TGTGCCAGCAGCCAAGCGATAGCGAACACTGAAGCTTTCTTT. It is translated as CASSQAIANTEAFF. The rearrangement uses TRBV3-1 (or the pseudogene TRBV3-2) and TRBJ1-1; D is unclear. The germline gives CDR1 LGHDT, CDR2 YNNKEL (reference sequence). This CDR3 comprises 14 residues. V was cut by 1 base and J by 1 base, with 7 bases left in between.

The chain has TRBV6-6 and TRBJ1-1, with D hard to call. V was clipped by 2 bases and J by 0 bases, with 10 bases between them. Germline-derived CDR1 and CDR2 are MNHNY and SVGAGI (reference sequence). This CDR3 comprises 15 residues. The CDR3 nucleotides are TGTGCCAGCAGTTACGGTGAGGATATGAACACTGAAGCTTTCTTT. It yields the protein CASSYGEDMNTEAFF.

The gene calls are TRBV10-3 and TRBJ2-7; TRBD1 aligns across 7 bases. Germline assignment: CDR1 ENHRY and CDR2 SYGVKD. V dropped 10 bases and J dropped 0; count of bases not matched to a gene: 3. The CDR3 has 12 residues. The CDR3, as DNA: TGTGCCACAAGGGACAGCTCCTACGAGCAGTACTTC. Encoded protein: CATRDSSYEQYF.